The clone carrying this T cell receptor (beta chain) has ten or more counts. Its antigen is undetermined. CDR1 and CDR2 (germline): LNHDA, SQIVND (reference sequence). CDR3 length: 12 amino acids. V was cut by 4 bases and J by 4 bases, with 7 bases left in between. RNA transcripts provided the source from which TCR beta CDR3 regions were amplified. The study used the HTBI primer set for a first-round RT-PCR of the TCR CDR3. TCRdb fed the multiplex PCR reads into MiXCR, producing one record per CDR3 protein. The table has approximately 600,000 distinct CDR3 sequences, approximately 15% seen once. The data are from a study of T cells in Graves' hyperthyroidism and ophthalmopathy. Every diagnosis used clinical symptoms, serum thyroxine and TRAb, thyroid ultrasound and orbital computed tomography. Findings and limits, study-wide: Before onset, ophthalmopathy was predicted by the model a median around 6 months earlier. Stable hyperthyroidism was told apart from ophthalmopathy by a model built on 13 V-J features. Expanded thyroid clonotypes (above 0.001) were mostly also found in blood.

Sequenced input: blood. The genes are TRBV19 and TRBJ1-1; D ambiguous. The TCR originated in a woman between 40 and 55 years old with Graves' ophthalmopathy. The CDR3 nucleotides are TGTGCCAGTAGTACCCTGGGCACTGAAGCTTTCTTT. It encodes CASSTLGTEAFF.